This is a list of T cell receptor beta chains from one sample in a study of CD8+CD57+ T cells in acquired aplastic anemia. TCRdb redid the calling of the reads with MiXCR, one entry per CDR3 protein. The repertoire has 100,000 to 150,000 distinct CDR3 sequences, under 65% of them found once; the top ten carry about 31%. Specimen: sorted CD4+, CD8+, or CD8+CD57+ T cells (not recorded which) from PBMCs. These receptors were obtained from a human donor with aplastic anemia. Each CDR3 is given with its conserved first and last residue. The D gene is left open where the match is weak. Part of the rows lack a size; the others show once, few, many or a class for expanded clones.

CDR3 length: 15
D gene: -
clone size: -
V gene: TRBV11-2
J gene: TRBJ1-5
CDR3 DNA: TGTGCCAGCAGCTTATTCGGGGGGGACACAGATACGCAGCATTTT
CDR3 protein: CASSLFGGDTDTQHF

CDR3 length: 14
D gene: TRBD1
clone size: many
V gene: TRBV24-1
J gene: TRBJ1-4
CDR3 DNA: TGTGCCACCAGTGATTCAGGGGGGCCGGAAAAACTGTTTTTT
CDR3 protein: CATSDSGGPEKLFF

CDR3 length: 16
D gene: TRBD1
clone size: -
V gene: TRBV9
J gene: TRBJ2-5
CDR3 DNA: TGTGCCAGCAGCGTAGAGATGACAGGGGGCCGGGAGACCCAGTACTTC
CDR3 protein: CASSVEMTGGRETQYF

CDR3 length: 14
D gene: -
clone size: -
V gene: TRBV10-2
J gene: TRBJ2-2
CDR3 DNA: TGCGCCAGCAGTCAGGGGAGGGACACCGGGGAGCTGTTTTTT
CDR3 protein: CASSQGRDTGELFF

CDR3 length: 13
D gene: TRBD1
clone size: many
V gene: TRBV24-1
J gene: TRBJ2-7
CDR3 DNA: TGTGCCACCAGGGACAGGGGGCGCGGCGAGCAGTACTTC
CDR3 protein: CATRDRGRGEQYF

CDR3 length: 14
D gene: -
clone size: few
V gene: TRBV7-3
J gene: TRBJ2-5
CDR3 DNA: TGTGCCAGCAGCCCGGGGGAAGCGGAAGAGACCCAGTACTTC
CDR3 protein: CASSPGEAEETQYF

CDR3 length: 17
D gene: TRBD1
clone size: -
V gene: TRBV20-1
J gene: TRBJ2-3
CDR3 DNA: TGCAGTGCTAGAGATCGAATTTTAGGGACAGTAAGGGATACGCAGTATTTT
CDR3 protein: CSARDRILGTVRDTQYF

CDR3 length: 15
D gene: TRBD1
clone size: -
V gene: TRBV6-5
J gene: TRBJ1-6
CDR3 DNA: TGTGCCAGCAGTTCCACGGGACAGGGGAATTCACCCCTCCACTTT
CDR3 protein: CASSSTGQGNSPLHF

CDR3 length: 12
D gene: TRBD2
clone size: many
V gene: TRBV7-9
J gene: TRBJ2-1
CDR3 DNA: TGTGCCAGCAGATGGACTAGCGGGGAGCAGTTCTTC
CDR3 protein: CASRWTSGEQFF

CDR3 length: 12
D gene: -
clone size: many
V gene: TRBV7-8
J gene: TRBJ2-7
CDR3 DNA: TGTGCCAGCAGCTTAGGGGGTGGCGAGCAGTACTTC
CDR3 protein: CASSLGGGEQYF

CDR3 length: 13
D gene: -
clone size: few
V gene: TRBV24-1
J gene: TRBJ2-7
CDR3 DNA: TGTGCCACCAGTCAACCAGGGGACGACGAGCAGTACTTC
CDR3 protein: CATSQPGDDEQYF

CDR3 length: 13
D gene: -
clone size: many
V gene: TRBV4-3
J gene: TRBJ2-5
CDR3 DNA: TGCGCCAGCAGCCAAGATCAGGAAGAGACCCAGTACTTC
CDR3 protein: CASSQDQEETQYF

CDR3 length: 14
D gene: -
clone size: many
V gene: TRBV24-1
J gene: TRBJ2-2
CDR3 DNA: TGTGCCACCAGTGATGCAGGGGGGACCGGGGAGCTGTTTTTT
CDR3 protein: CATSDAGGTGELFF

CDR3 length: 14
D gene: TRBD2
clone size: once
V gene: TRBV7-8
J gene: TRBJ2-7
CDR3 DNA: TGTGCCAGCAGCTCCGTGCGGGGGGATTCCGAGCAGTACTTC
CDR3 protein: CASSSVRGDSEQYF

CDR3 length: 16
D gene: -
clone size: many
V gene: TRBV3-1
J gene: TRBJ2-1
CDR3 DNA: TGTGCCAGCAGCCAAGACAGGGCGGGCTCCTACAATGAGCAGTTCTTC
CDR3 protein: CASSQDRAGSYNEQFF

CDR3 length: 12
D gene: -
clone size: once
V gene: TRBV29-1
J gene: TRBJ2-7
CDR3 DNA: TGCAGCGTTGAGGCCCATACGGGGGAGCAGTACTTC
CDR3 protein: CSVEAHTGEQYF

CDR3 length: 14
D gene: TRBD1
clone size: few
V gene: TRBV10-3
J gene: TRBJ1-2
CDR3 DNA: TGTGCCATCAGAGGGGCAGGGGGAGACTATGGCTACACCTTC
CDR3 protein: CAIRGAGGDYGYTF

CDR3 length: 13
D gene: -
clone size: few
V gene: TRBV24-1
J gene: TRBJ2-5
CDR3 DNA: TGTGCCACCAGTGAGATGGGGAGAGAGACCCAGTACTTC
CDR3 protein: CATSEMGRETQYF

CDR3 length: 15
D gene: -
clone size: -
V gene: TRBV19
J gene: TRBJ1-5
CDR3 DNA: TGTGCCAGTAGTATAGGACAGAGAGACAATCAGCCCCAGCATTTT
CDR3 protein: CASSIGQRDNQPQHF

CDR3 length: 13
D gene: -
clone size: -
V gene: TRBV6-1
J gene: TRBJ1-5
CDR3 DNA: TGTGCCAGCGCCGCGGTGAGCAATCAGCCCCAGCATTTT
CDR3 protein: CASAAVSNQPQHF

CDR3 length: 13
D gene: -
clone size: -
V gene: TRBV24-1
J gene: TRBJ1-5
CDR3 DNA: TGTGCCACCAGTGTTGGGGTGGGGCAGCCCCAGCATTTT
CDR3 protein: CATSVGVGQPQHF

CDR3 length: 14
D gene: TRBD1
clone size: -
V gene: TRBV24-1
J gene: TRBJ2-5
CDR3 DNA: TGTGCCACCAGTGATTTAGACAGGGGGGAGACCCAGTACTTC
CDR3 protein: CATSDLDRGETQYF

CDR3 length: 13
D gene: -
clone size: -
V gene: TRBV6-5
J gene: TRBJ1-2
CDR3 DNA: TGTGCCAGCAGTTTGTCGACATTCTATGGCTACACCTTC
CDR3 protein: CASSLSTFYGYTF

CDR3 length: 15
D gene: -
clone size: -
V gene: TRBV7-2
J gene: TRBJ2-2
CDR3 DNA: TGTGCCAGCCTCAGCTGGACAGCGAACACCGGGGAGCTGTTTTTT
CDR3 protein: CASLSWTANTGELFF

CDR3 length: 15
D gene: TRBD1
clone size: -
V gene: TRBV19
J gene: TRBJ2-7
CDR3 DNA: TGTGCCAGTAGTATAGGACAGGGAAGGTCCTACGAGCAGTACTTC
CDR3 protein: CASSIGQGRSYEQYF

CDR3 length: 15
D gene: -
clone size: -
V gene: TRBV9
J gene: TRBJ2-3
CDR3 DNA: TGTGCCAGCAGCGTAGGGCTAGTCGGAACAGATACGCAGTATTTT
CDR3 protein: CASSVGLVGTDTQYF

CDR3 length: 16
D gene: TRBD1
clone size: -
V gene: TRBV2
J gene: TRBJ1-6
CDR3 DNA: TGTGCCAGCATAAATACTCTGACAGGGGGTATATCACCCCTCCACTTT
CDR3 protein: CASINTLTGGISPLHF

CDR3 length: 17
D gene: -
clone size: -
V gene: TRBV15
J gene: TRBJ1-1
CDR3 DNA: TGTGCCACCAGCAGGGATGGGGGGGCGAGAGAGAACACTGAAGCTTTCTTT
CDR3 protein: CATSRDGGARENTEAFF

CDR3 length: 15
D gene: TRBD2
clone size: -
V gene: TRBV7-7
J gene: TRBJ2-1
CDR3 DNA: TGTGCTAGCAGCGATCAATCGGGAGGGCCTCATGAGCAGTTCTTC
CDR3 protein: CASSDQSGGPHEQFF

CDR3 length: 14
D gene: -
clone size: once
V gene: TRBV5-1
J gene: TRBJ2-1
CDR3 DNA: TGCGCCAGCAGCTTGGGGGTAGGGATCGATGAGCAGTTCTTC
CDR3 protein: CASSLGVGIDEQFF

CDR3 length: 15
D gene: TRBD1
clone size: -
V gene: TRBV15
J gene: TRBJ1-3
CDR3 DNA: TGTGCCATCAGCAGGGACAGGGACCCTGGAAACACCATATATTTT
CDR3 protein: CAISRDRDPGNTIYF

CDR3 length: 15
D gene: -
clone size: -
V gene: TRBV24-1
J gene: TRBJ2-7
CDR3 DNA: TGTGCCACCAGTGATCCCAGACTAGGTTCCTACGAGCAGTACTTC
CDR3 protein: CATSDPRLGSYEQYF

CDR3 length: 14
D gene: -
clone size: many
V gene: TRBV7-9
J gene: TRBJ1-4
CDR3 DNA: TGTGCCAGCAGCGCAGACAGCCTGAATGAAAAACTGTTTTTT
CDR3 protein: CASSADSLNEKLFF

CDR3 length: 14
D gene: -
clone size: many
V gene: TRBV6-1
J gene: TRBJ1-1
CDR3 DNA: TGTGCCAGCAACCGGATGGGGGGCTACACTGAAGCTTTCTTT
CDR3 protein: CASNRMGGYTEAFF

CDR3 length: 15
D gene: -
clone size: many
V gene: TRBV9
J gene: TRBJ2-6
CDR3 DNA: TGTGCCAGCAGCGGACAGGTTTCTGGGGCCAACGTCCTGACTTTC
CDR3 protein: CASSGQVSGANVLTF

CDR3 length: 12
D gene: -
clone size: -
V gene: TRBV13
J gene: TRBJ1-5
CDR3 DNA: TGTGCCAGCAGCTTACGGCATCAGCCCCAGCATTTT
CDR3 protein: CASSLRHQPQHF

CDR3 length: 13
D gene: -
clone size: -
V gene: TRBV24-1
J gene: TRBJ1-1
CDR3 DNA: TGTGCCACCAGTGATTACGGGAACACTGAAGCTTTCTTT
CDR3 protein: CATSDYGNTEAFF

CDR3 length: 12
D gene: TRBD2
clone size: once
V gene: TRBV9
J gene: TRBJ2-3
CDR3 DNA: TGTGCCAGCACCGCCAGCGGGGGGACGCAGTATTTT
CDR3 protein: CASTASGGTQYF

CDR3 length: 12
D gene: -
clone size: once
V gene: TRBV2
J gene: TRBJ2-5
CDR3 DNA: TGTGCCAGCAGTGAAGCGCGGGAGACCCAGTACTTC
CDR3 protein: CASSEARETQYF

CDR3 length: 13
D gene: TRBD1
clone size: -
V gene: TRBV20-1
J gene: TRBJ1-5
CDR3 DNA: TGCAGTGCTAGTATTCAGGGGGGTCAGCCCCAGCATTTT
CDR3 protein: CSASIQGGQPQHF

CDR3 length: 16
D gene: -
clone size: -
V gene: TRBV4-3
J gene: TRBJ1-6
CDR3 DNA: TGCGCCAGCAGCCAAAATAAAGGTAGTGGCAATTCACCCCTCCACTTT
CDR3 protein: CASSQNKGSGNSPLHF

CDR3 length: 15
D gene: -
clone size: -
V gene: TRBV24-1
J gene: TRBJ1-3
CDR3 DNA: TGTGCCACCATTATCGGTGGGACCTCTGGAAACACCATATATTTT
CDR3 protein: CATIIGGTSGNTIYF

CDR3 length: 13
D gene: -
clone size: -
V gene: TRBV2
J gene: TRBJ2-4
CDR3 DNA: TGTGCCAGCACTCGGGTGGAGGTAAACATTCAGTACTTC
CDR3 protein: CASTRVEVNIQYF

CDR3 length: 16
D gene: TRBD2
clone size: once
V gene: TRBV11-1
J gene: TRBJ2-3
CDR3 DNA: TGTGCCAGCAGCTCGACGGGGGGACCGAGGACAGATACGCAGTATTTT
CDR3 protein: CASSSTGGPRTDTQYF

CDR3 length: 13
D gene: -
clone size: -
V gene: TRBV6-5
J gene: TRBJ2-7
CDR3 DNA: TGTGCCAGCAGTTACTCAACACCCGCCGAGCAGTACTTC
CDR3 protein: CASSYSTPAEQYF

CDR3 length: 13
D gene: -
clone size: few
V gene: TRBV7-9
J gene: TRBJ1-2
CDR3 DNA: TGTGCCAGCAGCTTAGGAGGGATATATGGCTACACCTTC
CDR3 protein: CASSLGGIYGYTF

CDR3 length: 11
D gene: TRBD1
clone size: -
V gene: TRBV20-1
J gene: TRBJ1-2
CDR3 DNA: TGCAGTGGAGGACAGGGGTATGGCTACACCTTC
CDR3 protein: CSGGQGYGYTF

CDR3 length: 13
D gene: -
clone size: few
V gene: TRBV2
J gene: TRBJ1-6
CDR3 DNA: TGTGCCACCACCTGGACATCGAATTCACCCCTCCACTTT
CDR3 protein: CATTWTSNSPLHF

CDR3 length: 14
D gene: TRBD1
clone size: -
V gene: TRBV2
J gene: TRBJ2-1
CDR3 DNA: TGTGCCAGCGTGACAGGGAGCTCCTACAATGAGCAGTTCTTC
CDR3 protein: CASVTGSSYNEQFF

CDR3 length: 12
D gene: -
clone size: -
V gene: TRBV29-1
J gene: TRBJ2-7
CDR3 DNA: TGCAGCGTTGAAGCCGACCCCTACGAGCAGTACTTC
CDR3 protein: CSVEADPYEQYF

CDR3 length: 13
D gene: -
clone size: -
V gene: TRBV19
J gene: TRBJ1-3
CDR3 DNA: TGTGCCAGTAGGACGGGGGGGGCGAACACCATATATTTT
CDR3 protein: CASRTGGANTIYF

CDR3 length: 11
D gene: TRBD1
clone size: -
V gene: TRBV29-1
J gene: TRBJ1-2
CDR3 DNA: TGCACGGACAGGGATACCTGTGGCTACACCTTC
CDR3 protein: CTDRDTCGYTF

CDR3 length: 13
D gene: -
clone size: many
V gene: TRBV9
J gene: TRBJ1-2
CDR3 DNA: TGTGCCAGCAGCCCCACTGGCGGTCATGGCTACACCTTC
CDR3 protein: CASSPTGGHGYTF

CDR3 length: 13
D gene: TRBD2
clone size: -
V gene: TRBV2
J gene: TRBJ2-7
CDR3 DNA: TGTGCCAGCAGGCGAACTAGCGGGGTCCAGCAGTACTTC
CDR3 protein: CASRRTSGVQQYF

CDR3 length: 14
D gene: TRBD2
clone size: many
V gene: TRBV29-1
J gene: TRBJ2-1
CDR3 DNA: TGCAGCGTTGGGGCGGGGGGTTCCTACAATGAGCAGTTCTTC
CDR3 protein: CSVGAGGSYNEQFF

CDR3 length: 15
D gene: -
clone size: once
V gene: TRBV15
J gene: TRBJ1-4
CDR3 DNA: TGTGCCACCAGCAGAACGGACAGTGGGAGAGAAAAACTGTTTTTT
CDR3 protein: CATSRTDSGREKLFF